The source of this TCR beta chain is a study of tumor-infiltrating lymphocytes in localized non-small cell lung cancer. Per germline, CDR1 SGDLS and CDR2 YYNGEE. The CDR3 loop spans 16 amino acids. V gave up 0 bases and J gave up 10 bases, with 20 bases separating them. TCRdb keeps only in-frame clones here, not all; method: immunoSEQ multiplex PCR. Of about 12,000 clones detected, approximately 90% appear once; the ten largest clones hold under 10%. This sequence was found in a human donor with non-small cell lung cancer. Sequenced: lung tumor tissue. The chain joins TRBV9 to TRBJ2-1; D gene unclear. The CDR3 sequence: CASSVALPYTRGEQFF. CDR3 DNA: TGTGCCAGCAGCGTAGCCCTTCCTTATACCCGAGGCGAGCAGTTCTTC.